The entry that follows covers one T cell receptor (beta chain) sequence. Its antigen is as yet unknown. TCRdb keeps only in-frame clones here, not all; method: immunoSEQ multiplex PCR. The sample lists 46,000 or so clones, 85% to 90% occurring once. The entry originates in a study of OX40 agonist ivuxolimab in advanced cancers. Study-level findings and limits: Antigen targets of the expanded peripheral T cells went undetermined. Clonal expansion in partial responders at 0.1-3.0 mg/kg ranked among the lowest.

The sequence derives from an adult with an advanced solid tumor such as melanoma, head and neck, liver or kidney cancer. Sequencing used CD4+ or CD8+ T cells sorted from blood, obtained in a trial of the OX40 agonist ivuxolimab.

CDR3 sequence (DNA): TGTGCCAGCTCGACGGGGGGAGAGACCCAGTACTTC. Protein: CASSTGGETQYF. The chain recombines TRBV6-5 with TRBJ2-5, with 7 positions matching TRBD2. The CDR3 totals 12 residues. The V and J ends lost 8 bases and 4 bases, in that order; junction bases with no gene match: 4. Germline V gives CDR1 MNHEY, CDR2 SVGAGI.